Reported below is one T cell receptor (beta chain). Antigen specificity is unknown. This specimen comes from a study of cytomegalovirus exposure and HLA in healthy donors. Broader study findings: Most subjects' HLA-A and HLA-B alleles were reportedly predicted from TCR beta sequences. Indistinguishability led to the exclusion of some V segments, TRBV6-2 and TRBV6-3 included.

PCR used 60 Vbeta primers and 13 Jbeta primers. The table came from immunoSEQ multiplex PCR; TCRdb's copy has only in-frame clones and leaves some out. This sample carries over 150,000 clones, roughly three quarters of them seen once, and the ten largest clones take over 3%. Unmatched junction bases numbered 4, after V lost 7 bases and J lost 2 bases. This CDR3 spans 13 amino acids. Per the germline V gene, CDR1 is SEHNR and CDR2 is FQNEAQ (reference sequence). Sample: PBMCs. This clonotype originated in a woman aged 45-65 years in good health and CMV-seropositive. The V gene is TRBV7-9, the J gene TRBJ2-5, with TRBD2 matching over 7 bases. CDR3: CASTAGVQETQYF. The CDR3 nucleotides read TGTGCCAGCACCGCGGGGGTACAAGAGACCCAGTACTTC.